This T cell receptor beta chain was found in a study of metastatic and nonmetastatic thyroid tumors. The wider study: Repertoire data that came from the blood and tumor or nodule tissue of malignant and benign thyroid patients were compared. Overall study results and limits: Benign nodules reportedly had significantly lower TCR beta diversity than malignant thyroid tumors in blood and tumor.

This clone has more than one count but fewer than ten. What it binds is not known. Just one base apart from a much larger clone, this may be a read error. V trimming: 4 bases; J trimming: 4 bases; junction bases outside the gene matches: 9. Germline CDR1 is SGHTA and CDR2 is FQGTGA. CDR3 length: 15 residues. As handled by the study authors: The distant-metastasis classifier for papillary thyroid cancer was built from CDR3 differences across clinicopathological groups. TCRdb reassembled clones from the PCR reads with MiXCR. The V and J calls and clone size are TCRdb's, not the authors'. In the table there are roughly 23,000 clones, more than 20% of which are singletons. Thyroid surgery took place with no prior treatment in any patient.

The sequence derives from a male donor with papillary thyroid cancer or a benign thyroid nodule (not recorded which). Some clones in this sample may be carry-over from other donors' samples. The chain links TRBV7-3 to TRBJ1-2, with 7 bases fitting TRBD1. The sequenced sample consisted of blood. The CDR3 here is CASSSYGDRTYGYTF. In DNA, the CDR3 is TGTGCCAGCAGCTCCTATGGGGACAGAACCTATGGCTACACCTTC. The complete variable domain, with remaining parts taken from reference TRBV7-3 and TRBJ1-2, reads GAGVSQTPSNKVTEKGKYVELRCDPISGHTALYWYRQSLGQGPEFLIYFQGTGAADDSGLPNDRFFAVRPEGSVSTLKIQRTERGDSAVYLCASSSYGDRTYGYTFGSGTRLTVV.